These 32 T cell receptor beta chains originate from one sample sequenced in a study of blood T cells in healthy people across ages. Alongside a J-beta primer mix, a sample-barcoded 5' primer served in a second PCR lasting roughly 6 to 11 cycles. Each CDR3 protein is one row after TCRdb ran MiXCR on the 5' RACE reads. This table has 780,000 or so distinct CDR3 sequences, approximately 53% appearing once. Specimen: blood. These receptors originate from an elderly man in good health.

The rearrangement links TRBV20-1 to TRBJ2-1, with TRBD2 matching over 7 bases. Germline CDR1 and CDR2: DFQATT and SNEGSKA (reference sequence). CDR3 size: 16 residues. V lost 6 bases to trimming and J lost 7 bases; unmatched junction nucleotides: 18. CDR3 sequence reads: CSASQVGAGVRNEQFF. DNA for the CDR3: TGCAGTGCCAGTCAAGTAGGGGCGGGAGTCAGAAATGAGCAGTTCTTC.

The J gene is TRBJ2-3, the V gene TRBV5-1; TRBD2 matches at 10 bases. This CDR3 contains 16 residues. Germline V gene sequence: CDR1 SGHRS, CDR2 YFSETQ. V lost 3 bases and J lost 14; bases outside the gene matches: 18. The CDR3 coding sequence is TGCGCCAGCAGCTCATCCGGGCCTAGCGGGAGAAGAGACGCGTATTTT. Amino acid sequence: CASSSSGPSGRRDAYF.

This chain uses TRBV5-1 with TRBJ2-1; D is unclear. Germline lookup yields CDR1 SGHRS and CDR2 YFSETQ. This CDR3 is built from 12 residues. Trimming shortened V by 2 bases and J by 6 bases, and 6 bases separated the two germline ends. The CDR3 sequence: CASSFPANEQFF. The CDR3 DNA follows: TGCGCCAGCAGCTTCCCGGCCAATGAGCAGTTCTTC.

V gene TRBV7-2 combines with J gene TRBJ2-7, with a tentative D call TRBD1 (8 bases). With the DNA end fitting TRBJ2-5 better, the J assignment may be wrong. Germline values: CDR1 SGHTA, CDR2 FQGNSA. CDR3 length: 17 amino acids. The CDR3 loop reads CASSLVPPGQGGETQYF. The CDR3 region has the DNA TGTGCCAGCAGCTTAGTCCCCCCCGGACAGGGAGGGGAGACCCAGTACTTC.

The chain's CDR3 is CSVEGGRTRDQETQYF. The CDR3 DNA reads as TGCAGCGTTGAAGGAGGGAGGACCCGGGACCAAGAGACCCAGTACTTC. J is TRBJ2-5 and V is TRBV29-1; perhaps TRBD2 as D (6 bases). The CDR3 sequence is 16 residues long. Germline CDR1 SQVTM, CDR2 ANQGSEA. V was clipped by 1 base and J by 0 bases, with 15 bases between them.

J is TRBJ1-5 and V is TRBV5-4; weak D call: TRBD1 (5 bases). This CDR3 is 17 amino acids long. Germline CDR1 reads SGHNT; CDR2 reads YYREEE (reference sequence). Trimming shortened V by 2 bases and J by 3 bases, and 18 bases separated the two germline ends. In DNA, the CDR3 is TGTGCCAGCAGCTTAAACGGGGGAGCATACCCCAATCAGCCCCAGCATTTT. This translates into CASSLNGGAYPNQPQHF.

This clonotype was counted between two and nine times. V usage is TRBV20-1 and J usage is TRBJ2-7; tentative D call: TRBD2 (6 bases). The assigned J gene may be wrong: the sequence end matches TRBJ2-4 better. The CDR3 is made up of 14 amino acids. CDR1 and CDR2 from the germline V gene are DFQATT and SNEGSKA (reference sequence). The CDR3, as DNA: TGCAGTGCTAGAGAATTTAGCCGGGGGAACATTCAGTACTTC. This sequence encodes CSAREFSRGNIQYF.

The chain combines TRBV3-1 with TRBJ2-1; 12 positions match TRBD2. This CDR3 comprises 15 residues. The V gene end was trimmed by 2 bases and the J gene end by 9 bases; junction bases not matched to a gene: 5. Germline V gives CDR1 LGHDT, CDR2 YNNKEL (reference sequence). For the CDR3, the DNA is TGTGCCAGCAGCCAAACGCTAGCGGGAGGGATTGAGCAGTTCTTC. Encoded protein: CASSQTLAGGIEQFF.

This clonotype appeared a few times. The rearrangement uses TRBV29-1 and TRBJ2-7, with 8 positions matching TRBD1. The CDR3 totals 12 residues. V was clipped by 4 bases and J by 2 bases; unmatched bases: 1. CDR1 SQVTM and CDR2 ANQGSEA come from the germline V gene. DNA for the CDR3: TGCAGCGTTGGACAGGGGACCTACGAGCAGTACTTC. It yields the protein CSVGQGTYEQYF.

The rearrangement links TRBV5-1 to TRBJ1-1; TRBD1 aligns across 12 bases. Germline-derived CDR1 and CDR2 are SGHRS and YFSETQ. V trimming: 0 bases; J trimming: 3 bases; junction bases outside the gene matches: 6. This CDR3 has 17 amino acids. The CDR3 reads CASSLVGQGARDTEAFF. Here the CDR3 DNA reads TGCGCCAGCAGCTTGGTGGGACAGGGGGCGAGGGACACTGAAGCTTTCTTT.

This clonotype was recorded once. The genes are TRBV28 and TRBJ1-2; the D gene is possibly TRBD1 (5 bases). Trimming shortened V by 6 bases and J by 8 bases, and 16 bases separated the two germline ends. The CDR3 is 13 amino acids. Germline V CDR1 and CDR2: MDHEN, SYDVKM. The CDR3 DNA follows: TGTGCCAGCAGCCAGGGCAGGCTCGGAGGCTACACCTTC. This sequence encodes CASSQGRLGGYTF.

The CDR3 reads CASSPRGDKLSYEQYF. The CDR3 DNA sequence: TGTGCCAGCAGCCCCAGGGGGGACAAACTTTCCTACGAGCAGTACTTC. The V and J genes are TRBV7-9 and TRBJ2-7; maybe TRBD1 (7 bases). The ends were cut back, 5 bases at V and 1 base at J, with 18 bases in the middle. CDR1 and CDR2 (germline): SEHNR, FQNEAQ (reference sequence). The CDR3 extends over 16 amino acids.

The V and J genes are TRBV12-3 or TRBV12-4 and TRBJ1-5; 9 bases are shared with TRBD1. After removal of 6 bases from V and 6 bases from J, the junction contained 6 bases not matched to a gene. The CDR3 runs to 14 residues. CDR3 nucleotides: TGTGCCAGCAGCCCGACAGGGGGAGGTCAGCCCCAGCATTTT. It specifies CASSPTGGGQPQHF.

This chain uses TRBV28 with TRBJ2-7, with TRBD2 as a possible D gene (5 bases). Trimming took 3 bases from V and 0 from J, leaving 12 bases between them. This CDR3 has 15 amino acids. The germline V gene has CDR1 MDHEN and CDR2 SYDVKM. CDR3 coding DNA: TGTGCCAGCAGTTTCCCGGGGATAAGCTCCTACGAGCAGTACTTC. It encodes CASSFPGISSYEQYF. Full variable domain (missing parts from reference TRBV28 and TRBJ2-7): DVKVTQSSRYLVKRTGEKVFLECVQDMDHENMFWYRQDPGLGLRLIYFSYDVKMKEKGDIPEGYSVSREKKERFSLILESASTNQTSMYLCASSFPGISSYEQYFGPGTRLTVT.

CDR3 nucleotides: TGCAGTGCTATTGCGGGACAGGGATTGCACGAGCAGTACTTC. This sequence encodes CSAIAGQGLHEQYF. The chain carries TRBV20-1 and TRBJ2-7; 9 bases match TRBD1. J gave up 5 bases and V 4 bases, and 9 bases lay outside the gene matches. The CDR3 loop spans 14 amino acids. Per germline, CDR1 DFQATT and CDR2 SNEGSKA (reference sequence).

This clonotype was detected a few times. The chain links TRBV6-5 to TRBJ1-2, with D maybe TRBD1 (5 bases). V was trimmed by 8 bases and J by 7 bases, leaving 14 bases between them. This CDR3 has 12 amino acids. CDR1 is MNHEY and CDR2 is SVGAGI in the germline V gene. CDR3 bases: TGTGCCAGCGCCTCCAGGGCGGCTGGCTACACCTTC. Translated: CASASRAAGYTF.

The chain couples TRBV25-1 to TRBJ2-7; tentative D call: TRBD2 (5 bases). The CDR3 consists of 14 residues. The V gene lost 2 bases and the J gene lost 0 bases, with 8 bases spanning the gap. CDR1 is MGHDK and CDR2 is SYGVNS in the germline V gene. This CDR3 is CASSEHTSSYEQYF. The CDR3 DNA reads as TGTGCCAGCAGTGAACATACTAGCTCCTACGAGCAGTACTTC.

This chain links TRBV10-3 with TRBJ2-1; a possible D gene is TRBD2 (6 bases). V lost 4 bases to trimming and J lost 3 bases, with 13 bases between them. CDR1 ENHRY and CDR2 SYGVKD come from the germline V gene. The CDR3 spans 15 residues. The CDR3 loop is CAISVEGGRYNEQFF. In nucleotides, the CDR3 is TGTGCCATCAGTGTAGAGGGAGGCCGCTACAATGAGCAGTTCTTC.

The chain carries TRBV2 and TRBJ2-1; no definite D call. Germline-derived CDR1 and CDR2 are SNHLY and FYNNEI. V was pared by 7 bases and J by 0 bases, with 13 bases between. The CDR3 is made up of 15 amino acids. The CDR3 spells CASTRSPGSYNEQFF. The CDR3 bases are TGTGCCAGCACCAGATCCCCGGGCTCCTACAATGAGCAGTTCTTC.

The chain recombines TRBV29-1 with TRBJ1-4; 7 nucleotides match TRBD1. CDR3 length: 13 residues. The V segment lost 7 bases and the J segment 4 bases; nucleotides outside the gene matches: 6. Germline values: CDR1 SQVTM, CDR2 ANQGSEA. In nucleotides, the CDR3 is TGCAGCGCCCGGGACAGTTATAATGAAAAACTGTTTTTT. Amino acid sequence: CSARDSYNEKLFF.

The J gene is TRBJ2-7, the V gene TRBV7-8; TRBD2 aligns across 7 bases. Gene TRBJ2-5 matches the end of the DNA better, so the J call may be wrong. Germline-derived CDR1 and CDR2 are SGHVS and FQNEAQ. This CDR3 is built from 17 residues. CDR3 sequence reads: CASSPRRAGLPQETQYF. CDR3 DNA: TGTGCCAGCAGCCCGCGAAGGGCGGGACTACCCCAAGAGACCCAGTACTTC.

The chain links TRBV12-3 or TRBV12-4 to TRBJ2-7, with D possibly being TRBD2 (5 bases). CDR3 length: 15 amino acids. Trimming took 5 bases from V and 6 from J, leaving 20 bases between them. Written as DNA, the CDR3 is TGTGCCAGCAGTCCCGGTGAGGGAGCCACCTGCGAGCAGTACTTC. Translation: CASSPGEGATCEQYF.

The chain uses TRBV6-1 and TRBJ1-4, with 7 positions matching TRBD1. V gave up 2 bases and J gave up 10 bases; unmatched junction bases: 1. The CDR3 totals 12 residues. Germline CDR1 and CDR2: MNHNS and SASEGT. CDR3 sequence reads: CASSEQGGKLFF. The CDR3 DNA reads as TGTGCCAGCAGTGAACAGGGGGGAAAACTGTTTTTT.

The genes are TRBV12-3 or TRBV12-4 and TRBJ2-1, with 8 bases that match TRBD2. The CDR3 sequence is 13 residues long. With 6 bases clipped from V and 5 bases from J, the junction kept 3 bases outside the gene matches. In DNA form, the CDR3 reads TGTGCCAGCAGAAGACTAGCGAACAATGAGCAGTTCTTC. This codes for CASRRLANNEQFF.

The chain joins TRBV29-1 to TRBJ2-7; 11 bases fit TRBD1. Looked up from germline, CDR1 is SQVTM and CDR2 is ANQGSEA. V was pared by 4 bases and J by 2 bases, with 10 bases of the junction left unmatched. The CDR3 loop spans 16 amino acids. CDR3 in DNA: TGCAGCGTTGTAGCCCCAGGGACAGGGGGGGCCTACGAGCAGTACTTC. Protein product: CSVVAPGTGGAYEQYF.

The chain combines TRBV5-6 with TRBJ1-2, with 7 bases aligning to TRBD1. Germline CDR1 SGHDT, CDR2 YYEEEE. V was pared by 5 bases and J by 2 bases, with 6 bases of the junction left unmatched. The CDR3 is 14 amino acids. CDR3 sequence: CASRPRQGNYGYTF. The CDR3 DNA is TGTGCCAGCAGACCTCGACAGGGCAACTATGGCTACACCTTC.

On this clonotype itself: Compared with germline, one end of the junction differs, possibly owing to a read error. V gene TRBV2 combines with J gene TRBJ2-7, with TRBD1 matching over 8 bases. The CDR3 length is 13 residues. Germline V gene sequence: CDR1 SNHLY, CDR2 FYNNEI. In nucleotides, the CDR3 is TGTGCCGGCAGTGAGGGACAGGCCTACGAGCAGTACTTC. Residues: CAGSEGQAYEQYF.

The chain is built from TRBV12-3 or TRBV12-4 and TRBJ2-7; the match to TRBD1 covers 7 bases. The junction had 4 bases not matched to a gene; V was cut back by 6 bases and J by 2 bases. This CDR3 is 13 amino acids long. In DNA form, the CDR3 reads TGTGCCAGCAGCTCTAGGGGGCCCTACGAGCAGTACTTC. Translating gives CASSSRGPYEQYF.

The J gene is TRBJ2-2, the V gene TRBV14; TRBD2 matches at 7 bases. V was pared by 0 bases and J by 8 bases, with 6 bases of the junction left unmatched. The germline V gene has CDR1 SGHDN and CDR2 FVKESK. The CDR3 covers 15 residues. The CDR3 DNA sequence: TGTGCCAGCAGCCAAGAGACTAGCCCCTTGGGGGAGCTGTTTTTT. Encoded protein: CASSQETSPLGELFF.

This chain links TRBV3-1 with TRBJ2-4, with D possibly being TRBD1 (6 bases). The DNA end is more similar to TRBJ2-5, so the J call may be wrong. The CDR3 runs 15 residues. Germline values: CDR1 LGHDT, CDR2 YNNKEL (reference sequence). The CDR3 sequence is CASSQDDRPRETQYF. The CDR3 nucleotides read TGTGCCAGCAGCCAAGATGACAGGCCTAGGGAGACCCAGTACTTC.

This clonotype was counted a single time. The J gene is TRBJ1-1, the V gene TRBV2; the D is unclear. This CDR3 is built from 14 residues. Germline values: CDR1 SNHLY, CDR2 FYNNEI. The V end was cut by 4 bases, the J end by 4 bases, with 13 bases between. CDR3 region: CASSGVVGGTEAFF. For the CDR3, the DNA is TGTGCCAGCAGTGGGGTTGTGGGTGGCACTGAAGCTTTCTTT.

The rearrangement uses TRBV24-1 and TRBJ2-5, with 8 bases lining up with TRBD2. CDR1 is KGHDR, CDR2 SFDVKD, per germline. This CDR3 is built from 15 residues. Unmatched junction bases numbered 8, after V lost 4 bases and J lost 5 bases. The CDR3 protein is CATSDPSGSGETQYF. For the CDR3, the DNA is TGTGCCACCAGTGACCCGAGCGGGAGCGGCGAGACCCAGTACTTC.